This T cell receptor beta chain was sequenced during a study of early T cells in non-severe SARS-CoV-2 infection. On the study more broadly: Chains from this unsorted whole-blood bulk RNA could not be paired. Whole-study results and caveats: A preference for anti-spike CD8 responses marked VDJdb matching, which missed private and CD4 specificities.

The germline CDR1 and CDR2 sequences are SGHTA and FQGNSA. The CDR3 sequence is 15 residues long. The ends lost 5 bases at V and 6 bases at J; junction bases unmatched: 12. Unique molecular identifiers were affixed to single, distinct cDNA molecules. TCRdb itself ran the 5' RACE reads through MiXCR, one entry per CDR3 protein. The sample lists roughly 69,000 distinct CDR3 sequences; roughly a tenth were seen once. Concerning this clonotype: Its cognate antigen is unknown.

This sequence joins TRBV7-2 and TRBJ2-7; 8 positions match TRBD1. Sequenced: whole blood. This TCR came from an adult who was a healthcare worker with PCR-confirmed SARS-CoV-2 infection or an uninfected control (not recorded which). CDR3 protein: CASSDDIGQGREQYF. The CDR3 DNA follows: TGTGCCAGCAGCGACGACATAGGACAGGGCCGCGAGCAGTACTTC.